A selection of T cell receptor beta chains follows, all from one sample in a study of control samples from healthy donors and cancer patients. The data were produced by immunoSEQ multiplex PCR, yet TCRdb's version contains in-frame clones alone and is incomplete. Of about 110,000 clones in the sample, about nine tenths were seen once. Sequenced input: blood. Source of these receptors: a human donor in good health. The donor label of this sample is uncertain. Both conserved end residues are part of each CDR3. Fields, in order: V gene, J gene, D gene, clone size, CDR3 protein, CDR3 DNA. A D gene is named only where the DNA matches it firmly. Some rows have no size entry. The others give once, few or many, or a class for an expanded clone.

>TRBV6-5|TRBJ1-2|-|few
CASSQDSRNYGYTF
TGTGCCAGCAGCCAGGACAGTAGAAACTATGGCTACACCTTC
>TRBV10-2|TRBJ2-7|TRBD2|-
CASSESILGGLPYEQYF
TGCGCCAGCAGTGAGTCGATATTGGGAGGGCTCCCCTACGAGCAGTACTTC
>TRBV11-2|TRBJ1-1|-|-
CASTSVSTEAFF
TGTGCCAGCACCTCAGTGTCCACTGAAGCTTTCTTT
>TRBV23-1|TRBJ2-2|TRBD2|-
CASSQNRAGGSGELFF
TGCGCCAGCAGTCAAAATCGAGCGGGGGGCTCCGGGGAGCTGTTTTTT
>TRBV24-1|TRBJ1-1|-|-
CATSVEGNTEAFF
TGTGCCACCAGTGTCGAGGGGAACACTGAAGCTTTCTTT
>TRBV24-1|TRBJ2-2|TRBD1|-
CATSEQGVSGELFF
TGTGCCACCAGTGAACAGGGGGTGTCCGGGGAGCTGTTTTTT
>TRBV19|TRBJ1-5|-|-
CASSISVYQPQHF
TGTGCCAGTAGCATATCCGTTTATCAGCCCCAGCATTTT
>TRBV6-2/TRBV6-3|TRBJ1-1|-|-
CASSRTVNTEAFF
TGTGCCAGCAGCAGGACAGTGAACACTGAAGCTTTCTTT
>TRBV5-5|TRBJ1-4|-|-
CASSLGDGIEKLFF
TGTGCCAGCAGCTTGGGGGATGGGATTGAAAAACTGTTTTTT
>TRBV18|TRBJ2-6|TRBD1|-
CASSRQPLLDRAGANVLTF
TGTGCCAGCTCACGACAACCTCTATTGGACAGGGCTGGGGCCAACGTCCTGACTTTC
>TRBV4-3|TRBJ2-6|-|-
CASSRRTSGANVLTF
TGCGCCAGCAGCCGACGGACCTCTGGGGCCAACGTCCTGACTTTC
>TRBV10-3|TRBJ1-5|-|once
CAISDMRERNQPQHF
TGTGCCATCAGTGACATGCGGGAGCGCAATCAGCCCCAGCATTTT
>TRBV20-1|TRBJ1-1|-|-
CSGVRDTEAFF
TGCAGCGGGGTTAGGGACACTGAAGCTTTCTTT
>TRBV7-9|TRBJ1-2|TRBD1|-
CASSSRGTDGYTF
TGTGCCAGCAGCTCAAGAGGGACAGATGGCTACACCTTC
>TRBV25-1|TRBJ1-3|-|-
CASSETKSSGNTIYF
TGTGCCAGCAGTGAAACGAAGAGCTCTGGAAACACCATATATTTT
>TRBV24-1|TRBJ2-2|TRBD1|-
CATSESTGPGELFF
TGTGCCACCAGTGAGTCGACAGGGCCCGGGGAGCTGTTTTTT
>TRBV18|TRBJ1-1|-|-
CASSPPRANTEAFF
TGTGCCAGCTCACCACCGAGAGCGAACACTGAAGCTTTCTTT
>TRBV9|TRBJ1-2|-|-
CASSVGEEGILYGYTF
TGTGCCAGCAGCGTAGGGGAGGAAGGGATCCTCTATGGCTACACCTTC
>TRBV5-6|TRBJ1-2|TRBD1|-
CASRAQGANYGYTF
TGTGCCAGCAGGGCACAGGGGGCTAACTATGGCTACACCTTC
>TRBV6-5|TRBJ1-6|-|-
CASSSRDNRTPLHF
TGTGCCAGCAGTTCCCGGGACAACCGCACACCCCTCCACTTT
>TRBV24-1|TRBJ1-5|-|once
CATSSGGGASNQPQHF
TGTGCCACCAGTTCCGGGGGGGGCGCGAGCAATCAGCCCCAGCATTTT
>TRBV6-5|TRBJ2-3|TRBD2|-
CASRHGLAGTDTQYF
TGTGCCAGCAGACACGGACTAGCGGGCACAGATACGCAGTATTTT
>TRBV10-3|TRBJ1-5|-|-
CAISEGTDSPQHF
TGTGCCATCAGTGAAGGGACCGACTCTCCCCAGCATTTT
>TRBV11-2|TRBJ2-7|-|-
CASSSFYEQYF
TGTGCCAGCAGCTCCTTCTACGAGCAGTACTTC
>TRBV4-1|TRBJ2-1|-|-
CASSQDWDAKPNEQFF
TGCGCCAGCAGCCAAGATTGGGACGCTAAACCCAATGAGCAGTTCTTC
>TRBV12-5|TRBJ1-4|-|-
CASGLTRDGATNEKLFF
TGTGCTAGTGGTTTGACACGGGACGGAGCAACTAATGAAAAACTGTTTTTT
>TRBV7-9|TRBJ2-5|TRBD1|-
CASSTWTGVREETQYF
TGTGCCAGCAGCACCTGGACAGGGGTACGGGAAGAGACCCAGTACTTC
>TRBV2|TRBJ2-7|-|-
CASSPGTTPYEQYF
TGTGCCAGCAGTCCCGGGACAACTCCCTACGAGCAGTACTTC
>TRBV2|TRBJ1-6|-|-
CASSVRGSATNSPLHF
TGTGCCAGCAGTGTACGAGGGAGCGCTACCAATTCACCCCTCCACTTT
>TRBV6-5|TRBJ1-6|TRBD1|once
CASSPQGAVPSPLHF
TGTGCCAGCAGTCCACAGGGGGCTGTACCTTCACCCCTCCACTTT
>TRBV12-3/TRBV12-4|TRBJ2-2|-|-
CATHDNTRELFF
TGTGCCACCCACGACAATACCCGGGAGCTGTTTTTT
>TRBV7-9|TRBJ1-4|TRBD1|-
CASSFRQGGEKLFF
TGTGCCAGCAGCTTTCGACAGGGTGGTGAAAAACTGTTTTTT
>TRBV24-1|TRBJ2-2|-|-
CATSDLKKGNTGELFF
TGTGCCACCAGTGATTTGAAAAAGGGGAACACCGGGGAGCTGTTTTTT
>TRBV3-1/TRBV3-2|TRBJ2-7|-|-
CASSLGSPYEQYF
TGTGCCAGCAGCCTGGGTAGTCCCTACGAGCAGTACTTC
>TRBV5-1|TRBJ1-6|-|-
CASSFRDRLGSPLHF
TGCGCCAGCAGCTTTCGAGACAGGTTAGGATCACCCCTCCACTTT
>TRBV12-3/TRBV12-4|TRBJ1-2|-|-
CASRYHLNYGYTF
TGTGCCAGCCGTTATCATTTAAACTATGGCTACACCTTC
>TRBV11-2|TRBJ1-1|-|-
CASSLVGDGEAFF
TGTGCCAGCAGCTTAGTAGGGGATGGTGAAGCTTTCTTT
>TRBV13|TRBJ1-1|-|-
CASSSGQLNTEAFF
TGTGCCAGCAGCTCTGGACAGTTGAACACTGAAGCTTTCTTT
>TRBV6-5|TRBJ2-1|-|-
CASTSPTINNEQFF
TGTGCCAGCACGAGCCCAACTATCAACAATGAGCAGTTCTTC
>TRBV7-9|TRBJ2-2|-|-
CASSLGRGNTGELFF
TGTGCCAGCAGCTTAGGACGGGGCAACACCGGGGAGCTGTTTTTT
>TRBV6-5|TRBJ1-1|-|-
CASISRVPEAFF
TGTGCCAGCATCTCCAGGGTCCCTGAAGCTTTCTTT
>TRBV28|TRBJ1-5|-|few
CASSPSLGRSNQPQHF
TGTGCCAGCAGTCCTTCACTGGGCAGGAGCAATCAGCCCCAGCATTTT
>TRBV2|TRBJ2-7|TRBD1|-
CASRWDRATLYEQYF
TGTGCCAGCAGATGGGACAGAGCCACTCTTTACGAGCAGTACTTC
>TRBV6-5|TRBJ1-6|TRBD1|-
CASSYSRTGSSPLHF
TGTGCCAGCAGTTACTCGAGGACAGGGAGTTCACCCCTCCACTTT
>TRBV10-1|TRBJ1-6|-|-
CASSEARDSPLHF
TGCGCCAGCAGTGAAGCCCGGGATTCACCCCTCCACTTT
>TRBV3-1/TRBV3-2|TRBJ2-1|TRBD2|-
CASSQRPGTSGFYNEQFF
TGTGCCAGCAGCCAACGTCCCGGGACTAGCGGATTCTACAATGAGCAGTTCTTC
>TRBV2|TRBJ1-1|-|-
CASRFNKGTEAFF
TGTGCCAGCAGGTTTAATAAGGGGACTGAAGCTTTCTTT
>TRBV19|TRBJ1-1|TRBD1|-
CASSMGTGSEAFF
TGTGCCAGTAGTATGGGGACAGGGAGTGAAGCTTTCTTT
>TRBV6-2/TRBV6-3|TRBJ1-6|-|-
CASSYSGQRNSPLHF
TGTGCCAGCAGTTACTCGGGGCAGAGAAATTCACCCCTCCACTTT
>TRBV7-2|TRBJ2-3|-|-
CASSQIGGRTDTQYF
TGTGCCAGCAGCCAGATCGGGGGGCGCACAGATACGCAGTATTTT
>TRBV3-1/TRBV3-2|TRBJ2-2|-|-
CASSQGRGTNTGELFF
TGTGCCAGCAGCCAAGGTCGGGGGACGAACACCGGGGAGCTGTTTTTT